This is a list of T cell receptor beta chains from one sample in a study of blood T cell repertoires in COVID-19. The repertoire was sequenced with immunoSEQ multiplex PCR; TCRdb's copy has only in-frame clones and lacks some. The sample holds under 200,000 clones, roughly 86% seen once. The sequenced sample was peripheral blood. These receptors all come from a man younger than 35 with acute or convalescent COVID-19. Each CDR3 is given with its conserved first and last residue. A D gene is named only where the DNA matches it firmly. Part of the rows lack a size; the others show once, few, many or a class for expanded clones.

clone_size	d_call	v_call	j_call	cdr3_nt	cdr3_aa
-	-	TRBV6-5	TRBJ1-1	TGTGCCAGCAGACAGGGTGGGGTGAACACTGAAGCTTTCTTT	CASRQGGVNTEAFF
-	TRBD1	TRBV25-1	TRBJ1-1	TGTGCCAGCAGTGAAACAGGGGGCCCCGAGGCTTTCTTT	CASSETGGPEAFF
-	TRBD1	TRBV29-1	TRBJ1-4	TGCAGCGCGATGGACAGGGTTTATGAAAAACTGTTTTTT	CSAMDRVYEKLFF
-	-	TRBV28	TRBJ1-5	TGTGCCAGCAGCCTCGTCCCTAAGCAGCCCCAGCATTTT	CASSLVPKQPQHF
once	TRBD1	TRBV15	TRBJ1-6	TGTGCCACCAGCAGATCGGGACAGGGGGTTTCACCCCTCCACTTT	CATSRSGQGVSPLHF
-	-	TRBV7-8	TRBJ2-3	TGTGCCAGCACCCCTACGGGGGTCGTCTTTGCAGATACGCAGTATTTT	CASTPTGVVFADTQYF
-	-	TRBV4-2	TRBJ2-2	TGTGCCAGCAGCCAAGATGACAGCTCCACCGGGGAGCTGTTTTTT	CASSQDDSSTGELFF
-	-	TRBV12-3/TRBV12-4	TRBJ2-5	TGTGCCAGCAGTCTCCGACAGCAGGGGACCCAGTACTTC	CASSLRQQGTQYF
-	-	TRBV19	TRBJ1-5	TGTGCCAGCGGACAAGGTTATAGCAATCAGCCCCAGCATTTT	CASGQGYSNQPQHF
-	-	TRBV7-3	TRBJ1-1	TGTGCCAGCAGCTATGGGGGCTGGACTGAAGCTTTCTTT	CASSYGGWTEAFF
-	-	TRBV11-3	TRBJ2-2	TGTGCCAGCTCGGTCAACGGGGCCGGGGAGCTGTTTTTT	CASSVNGAGELFF
-	-	TRBV5-4	TRBJ1-4	TGTGCCAGCAGCTTCCGAACAGGTGCAACTAATGAAAAACTGTTTTTT	CASSFRTGATNEKLFF
-	-	TRBV7-9	TRBJ1-3	TGTGCCAGCAGCTTAGAAACGGACTTTCAGCCCATATATTTT	CASSLETDFQPIYF
-	-	TRBV6-5	TRBJ1-1	TGTGCCAGCAGTTACCCGGGGGTGAACACTGAAGCTTTCTTT	CASSYPGVNTEAFF
-	TRBD2	TRBV11-2	TRBJ2-3	TGTGCCAGCAGCTTAGATTGGACTAGCGGGGATCTGCCAGATACGCAGTATTTT	CASSLDWTSGDLPDTQYF
-	-	TRBV9	TRBJ1-5	TGTGCCAGCAGCGTAGGGGGGGGCAATCAGCCCCAGCATTTT	CASSVGGGNQPQHF
-	-	TRBV3-1/TRBV3-2	TRBJ1-3	TGTGCCAGCAGCCAGAAGCTGGCTGGAAACACCATATATTTT	CASSQKLAGNTIYF
-	-	TRBV6-6	TRBJ1-1	TGTGCCAGCAGGGGACTTGGGTGGACGAACACTGAAGCTTTCTTT	CASRGLGWTNTEAFF
few	-	TRBV2	TRBJ1-3	TGTGCCAGCAGAACCCAGGACTCTGGAAACACCATATATTTT	CASRTQDSGNTIYF
-	TRBD1	TRBV25-1	TRBJ1-1	TGTGCCAGCAGGTCCCGGGACAGTCCCACTGAAGCTTTCTTT	CASRSRDSPTEAFF
-	TRBD1	TRBV5-1	TRBJ2-5	TGCGCCAGCAACCAACCGGGACAGAAAGAGACCCAGTACTTC	CASNQPGQKETQYF
-	-	TRBV6-5	TRBJ1-1	TGTGCCAGCAGTTACTCTGAGGAGATGAACACTGAAGCTTTCTTT	CASSYSEEMNTEAFF
-	-	TRBV10-3	TRBJ2-1	TGTGCCTCCAGGGGGGAGAATTACAATGAGCAGTTCTTC	CASRGENYNEQFF
-	TRBD1	TRBV19	TRBJ1-5	TGTGCCAGTACTCCGACAGGGGGTAGTCAGCCCCAGCATTTT	CASTPTGGSQPQHF
-	-	TRBV3-1/TRBV3-2	TRBJ1-2	TGTGCCAGCAGCCCGGGGGTTACCTATGGCTACACCTTC	CASSPGVTYGYTF
-	-	TRBV11-2	TRBJ2-5	TGTGCCAGCAGCTTAGCGGGAAAGCAGACCCAGTACTTC	CASSLAGKQTQYF
-	-	TRBV7-2	TRBJ2-2	TGTGCCAGCAGCCGACTAGGGAACGGGGAGCTGTTTTTT	CASSRLGNGELFF
-	TRBD1	TRBV30	TRBJ1-3	TGTGCCTGGAGTGGGACAGGTGGAAACACCATATATTTT	CAWSGTGGNTIYF
-	TRBD1	TRBV7-2	TRBJ2-3	TGTGCCAGCAGGACGCGGCAGGGGGTTCAAGATACGCAGTATTTT	CASRTRQGVQDTQYF
-	TRBD2	TRBV3-1/TRBV3-2	TRBJ2-7	TGTGCCAGCAGTCTGTCCGGGGGGGCCAACGAGCAGTACTTC	CASSLSGGANEQYF
once	-	TRBV29-1	TRBJ1-1	TGCAGCGTCGCGGGTGGGGAAGCTTTCTTT	CSVAGGEAFF
-	-	TRBV7-9	TRBJ2-1	TGTGCCAGCAGCCAACAGGGCAGCTCCTACAATGAGCAGTTCTTC	CASSQQGSSYNEQFF
-	TRBD1	TRBV2	TRBJ2-1	TGTGCCAGCAGTACGAGGGGGCTCAATGAGCAGTTCTTC	CASSTRGLNEQFF
-	-	TRBV14	TRBJ1-5	TGTGCCAGCAGCAAATCCGGGAATCAGCCCCAGCATTTT	CASSKSGNQPQHF
few	-	TRBV30	TRBJ1-5	TGTGCCTGGAACAGGGTTATGTCGCAGCCCCAGCATTTT	CAWNRVMSQPQHF
-	-	TRBV5-1	TRBJ1-6	TGCGCCAGCAGCGCGAGAGTTAATTCACCCCTCCACTTT	CASSARVNSPLHF
few	TRBD2	TRBV29-1	TRBJ2-5	TGCAGCGTTGAATCGCTGGCGGGGGGGCGGGAGACCCAGTACTTC	CSVESLAGGRETQYF
-	TRBD2	TRBV3-1/TRBV3-2	TRBJ2-5	TGTGCCAGCAGCCTAGGACTAGCGGGGGTGGAGACCCAGTACTTC	CASSLGLAGVETQYF
once	TRBD1	TRBV5-8	TRBJ1-4	TGTGCCAGCAGCTCTGGACAGGGTGCAACTAATGAAAAACTGTTTTTT	CASSSGQGATNEKLFF
few	TRBD1	TRBV7-2	TRBJ1-6	TGTGCCAGCAGCTTATTCAGGGGGCGGTCACCCCTCCACTTT	CASSLFRGRSPLHF
-	-	TRBV23-1	TRBJ1-6	TGCGCCAGGAACGCTAAGGGAGGGTGTAGGAATAATTCACCCCTCCACTTT	CARNAKGGCRNNSPLHF
-	TRBD1	TRBV7-2	TRBJ2-5	TGTGCCAGCAGCTATCGACCGCCGGGACAGAGACAAGAGACCCAGTACTTC	CASSYRPPGQRQETQYF